The rows below give T cell receptor beta chains drawn from one sample of a study of OX40 agonist ivuxolimab in advanced cancers. Only in-frame clones appear in the TCRdb table, and some are missing; sequencing was by immunoSEQ multiplex PCR. This table has 53,000 or so clones, roughly 86% appearing once. Source: CD4+ or CD8+ T cells sorted from blood, taken in a trial of the OX40 agonist ivuxolimab. These receptors came from an adult with an advanced solid tumor such as melanoma, head and neck, liver or kidney cancer. Each CDR3 is given with its conserved first and last residue. The D gene is left open where the match is weak. Size tells how often a clone was seen (once, few, many) or the class of an expanded clone, and some rows leave it out.

cdr3_nt cdr3_aa v_call clone_size d_call j_call
TGTGCCAGTAGTAACCGGGACAGGCCACCCTACGAGCAGTACTTC CASSNRDRPPYEQYF TRBV19 - TRBD1 TRBJ2-7
TGTGCCAGTAGTACTCGCACAGGATTGAACTATGGCTACACCTTC CASSTRTGLNYGYTF TRBV19 - - TRBJ1-2
TGTGCCAGCTCACCACCTAACGGGATGAACACCGGGGAGCTGTTTTTT CASSPPNGMNTGELFF TRBV18 - - TRBJ2-2
TGTGCCAGCAGCTCAGTGGTGGGCCCCGGGGAGCTGTTTTTT CASSSVVGPGELFF TRBV7-2 - - TRBJ2-2
TGTGCCAGCAGTGTGGATTCAGGGTATGGCTACACCTTC CASSVDSGYGYTF TRBV6-1 - - TRBJ1-2
TGTGCCAGCAGCCAAATAAGCGACAGGCCCCATAATGAAAAACTGTTTTTT CASSQISDRPHNEKLFF TRBV13 - - TRBJ1-4
TGTGCCAGCTCACCAGGGACACTCCAAGAGACCCAGTACTTC CASSPGTLQETQYF TRBV18 - - TRBJ2-5
TGTGCCAGCAGTTACTCAACGAACACCGGGGAGCTGTTTTTT CASSYSTNTGELFF TRBV6-6 - - TRBJ2-2
TGTGCCAGCACCTCTAGCGGTGCTAGCACAGATACGCAGTATTTT CASTSSGASTDTQYF TRBV25-1 - TRBD2 TRBJ2-3
TGTGCCAGCAGTTTCAGTCGGCCAGATACGCAGTATTTT CASSFSRPDTQYF TRBV27 - - TRBJ2-3
TGCGCCAGCAGCTGGGGACTTCTCCCCGGGTCAGATACGCAGTATTTT CASSWGLLPGSDTQYF TRBV5-1 - - TRBJ2-3
TGTGCCAGCAGCTTGGGGGTCCAAGAGACCCAGTACTTC CASSLGVQETQYF TRBV7-3 - - TRBJ2-5
TGTGCCAGCAGCAAAAGCGGGAGTTGGTACGAGCAGTACTTC CASSKSGSWYEQYF TRBV21-1 - - TRBJ2-7
TGTGCCAGCTCACCAAATGGATTAGAAGCTTTCTTT CASSPNGLEAFF TRBV18 - - TRBJ1-1
TGTGCCAGCAGCTTAGACTTTACTAGCGGGGGCTACGAGCAGTACTTC CASSLDFTSGGYEQYF TRBV7-2 - TRBD2 TRBJ2-7
TGCGCCAGCAGCCATGGGGCAGGGGTATTCTACGAGCAGTACTTC CASSHGAGVFYEQYF TRBV5-1 - - TRBJ2-7
TGTGCCAGCAGTGACCGTACTTTTGGCTACACCTTC CASSDRTFGYTF TRBV6-4 - - TRBJ1-2
TGTGCCAGCAGTTTCGTGACAGGGGGTCCGCTTGAAGCTTTCTTT CASSFVTGGPLEAFF TRBV28 - TRBD1 TRBJ1-1
TGTGCCAGTAGTCATAAACCTACCCAGGGGGCACCCCTCCACTTT CASSHKPTQGAPLHF TRBV19 once TRBD1 TRBJ1-6
TGTGCCAGCAGTACGGAGGGACACGGAGGTCGGACCCAGTACTTC CASSTEGHGGRTQYF TRBV6-1 - - TRBJ2-5
TGTGCCAGCAGCTTGGGGGTCGGACTCTCCTACGAGCAGTACTTC CASSLGVGLSYEQYF TRBV5-5 - - TRBJ2-7
TGTGCCAGTAGTATTCCCAGGACGACCCTTCGTGGCTACACCTTC CASSIPRTTLRGYTF TRBV19 once - TRBJ1-2
TGTGCCAGCAGTTATCCCGGGGGCACCGGGGAGCTGTTTTTT CASSYPGGTGELFF TRBV6-5 - - TRBJ2-2
TGTGCCAGCAGACCCCGTCTTGGAGAGCAGTACTTC CASRPRLGEQYF TRBV28 - - TRBJ2-7
TGTGCCAGCAGCCAGGCGGCCGAAAAACTGTTTTTT CASSQAAEKLFF TRBV7-9 - - TRBJ1-4
TGTGCCAGCAGTCAAATACAGGGGGATAACTATGAAAAACTGTTTTTT CASSQIQGDNYEKLFF TRBV6-6 - TRBD1 TRBJ1-4
TGTGCCAGCAGTCAGGACAGGGGGCGTGGAAACACCATATATTTT CASSQDRGRGNTIYF TRBV6-5 - TRBD1 TRBJ1-3
TGTGCCAGCAGCCTCAGGGATGCTGAGCAGTTCTTC CASSLRDAEQFF TRBV28 - - TRBJ2-1
TGTGCCAGCTCACACCAAGGGGCTGGGGCCAACGTCCTGACTTTC CASSHQGAGANVLTF TRBV18 once - TRBJ2-6
TGTGCCAGCAGCTTGGATGGACGGACCTCTGGAAACACCATATATTTT CASSLDGRTSGNTIYF TRBV5-5 - - TRBJ1-3
TGTGCCACCGGTGGACAGGCAGATTACGAGCAGTACTTC CATGGQADYEQYF TRBV10-3 - TRBD1 TRBJ2-7
TGTGCCAGCAGCTTGGAACTCGGAGAGCGAGGCTACACCTTC CASSLELGERGYTF TRBV5-5 - - TRBJ1-2
TGCGCCAGCAGTCATCTGGACAGGGGGGGGAACACTGAAGCTTTCTTT CASSHLDRGGNTEAFF TRBV23-1 - TRBD1 TRBJ1-1
TGTGCCAGCAGCTTGACAGGCGGCTATGGCTACACCTTC CASSLTGGYGYTF TRBV7-3 - - TRBJ1-2
TGTGCCAGCAGCGCCTTCGCCCTCTCCGGGACAGGGGGCCTGAACACTGAAGCTTTCTTT CASSAFALSGTGGLNTEAFF TRBV7-8 - TRBD1 TRBJ1-1
TGTGCCAGCACCCCGGACGTTAGCTCCTACAATGAGCAGTTCTTC CASTPDVSSYNEQFF TRBV28 - - TRBJ2-1
TGTGCCAGCAGTTTTCGACAGGGATGGGCGAACACCGGGGAGCTGTTTTTT CASSFRQGWANTGELFF TRBV27 - TRBD1 TRBJ2-2
TGTGCCAGCAGCCGTCCCCCCCGGGACAGCACAGATACGCAGTATTTT CASSRPPRDSTDTQYF TRBV11-2 - - TRBJ2-3
TGCGCCAGCAGCCCTACCGGGACTAGTCTTTCCGGGGAGCTGTTTTTT CASSPTGTSLSGELFF TRBV4-1 - TRBD2 TRBJ2-2
TGTGCCACCAGTAGGGAGAAGACCTACAATGAGCAGTTCTTC CATSREKTYNEQFF TRBV15 - - TRBJ2-1
TGTGCCAGTAGTTCCGACACAGGGAGGGACAATCAGCCCCAGCATTTT CASSSDTGRDNQPQHF TRBV19 - - TRBJ1-5
TGTGCCAGCAGCGGACAGGGGAAGGGGAACACTGAAGCTTTCTTT CASSGQGKGNTEAFF TRBV28 - TRBD1 TRBJ1-1
TGTGCCAGCAGGAGCAGGGAATTCGGGGGCTACACCTTC CASRSREFGGYTF TRBV6-6 - - TRBJ1-2
TGTGCCACCAGCACCGGGCCTCTCTACGAGCAGTACTTC CATSTGPLYEQYF TRBV15 - - TRBJ2-7
TGTGCCAGCAGCTCTGGTGGAGGAGCTAACTATGGCTACACCTTC CASSSGGGANYGYTF TRBV7-9 - - TRBJ1-2
TGTGCCAGCAGCTTAGGACAGGGTGGGAGCTATGGCTACACCTTC CASSLGQGGSYGYTF TRBV7-9 - TRBD1 TRBJ1-2
TGCGCCAGCAGCCTTAACTCGGCGGGAGGGCCTCTTGAGCAGTACTTC CASSLNSAGGPLEQYF TRBV4-1 - TRBD2 TRBJ2-7
TGTGCCAGCAGGGGACAGGGACACTCCTACGAGCAGTACTTC CASRGQGHSYEQYF TRBV5-6 - TRBD1 TRBJ2-7
TGTGCCAGCGGATCCTTGGTTTGGGAGACCCAGTACTTC CASGSLVWETQYF TRBV28 - - TRBJ2-5
TGTGCCAGCAGCCCCGGACTAGCGGGAGTTAGGGAGCAGTACTTC CASSPGLAGVREQYF TRBV9 - TRBD2 TRBJ2-7
TGTGCCAGCAGTCGGCATTTCTACGAGCAGTACTTC CASSRHFYEQYF TRBV25-1 - - TRBJ2-7